Below are 8 T cell receptor beta chains sequenced from a single sample in a study of blood T cells in healthy people across ages. The authors ran a second PCR of about 6 to 12 cycles using a sample-barcoded 5' primer and a J-beta primer mix. Each CDR3 protein gets one entry after TCRdb re-called the 5' RACE reads with MiXCR. Here the sample spans hundreds of thousands of distinct CDR3 sequences, around 45% being singletons. Sequencing was done on a sample of blood. These receptors were collected from a man older than 75 in good health.

The V call is TRBV2, the J call TRBJ2-5; possible D gene TRBD2, 6 bases. Trimming took off 8 bases at V and 2 bases at J, with 9 bases between the two ends. Germline V lookup: CDR1 SNHLY, CDR2 FYNNEI. This CDR3 has 12 residues. The chain's CDR3 is CASDGGQETQYF. The CDR3 DNA follows: TGTGCCAGCGACGGAGGGCAAGAGACCCAGTACTTC.

There are a few counts of this clonotype. This chain links TRBV20-1 with TRBJ2-7; D gene unclear. CDR3 length: 13 residues. Trimming removed 4 bases from V and 3 bases from J, with 13 bases in between. Germline V gene data show CDR1 as DFQATT and CDR2 as SNEGSKA (reference sequence). The DNA for the CDR3 is TGCAGTGCTAAGGGAATTAAAGACTACGAGCAGTACTTC. It specifies CSAKGIKDYEQYF.

For this clonotype: This may stem from a read error, because a much larger clone lies one nucleotide away. The chain carries TRBV29-1 and TRBJ2-1; D is unclear. The J call could be wrong; TRBJ2-7 is a better fit for the DNA end. Looked up from germline, CDR1 is SQVTM and CDR2 is ANQGSEA. This CDR3 spans 11 amino acids. DNA for the CDR3: TGCAGCGGTGACTCCTACAATGAGCAGTACTTC. This sequence encodes CSGDSYNEQYF.

This clonotype was picked up many times. This chain links TRBV4-2 with TRBJ2-1, with TRBD2 matching 13 bases. The V gene end was trimmed by 1 base and the J gene end by 9 bases; junction bases not matched to a gene: 18. The CDR3 is 20 amino acids. Germline V gives CDR1 LGHNA, CDR2 YNFKEQ. CDR3 sequence reads: CASSQGRTGLLAGGQGEQFF. CDR3 sequence (DNA): TGTGCCAGCAGCCAAGGGCGGACAGGGTTACTAGCGGGAGGGCAGGGTGAGCAGTTCTTC.

This clonotype was seen more than once but under ten times. The rearrangement uses TRBV24-1 and TRBJ1-1; no clear D gene. The CDR3 consists of 12 residues. Germline CDR1 reads KGHDR; CDR2 reads SFDVKD. The V end lost 6 bases, the J end lost 8 bases, and 12 bases lay between the germline ends. The CDR3 reads CATSQADGEAFF. CDR3 DNA sequence: TGTGCCACCAGTCAAGCAGACGGGGAAGCTTTCTTT.

The chain is built from TRBV11-3 and TRBJ2-1; weak D call: TRBD1 (5 bases). Germline assignment: CDR1 SGHNT and CDR2 YENEEA. V was clipped by 4 bases and J by 4 bases, with 17 bases between them. The CDR3 has 16 residues. In nucleotides, the CDR3 is TGTGCCAGCAGCTCCCCTGGCAGGGCCCGTTACAATGAGCAGTTCTTC. Its protein is CASSSPGRARYNEQFF.

There are a few counts of this clonotype. The chain links TRBV29-1 to TRBJ2-7; 8 nucleotides line up with TRBD1. This CDR3 is built from 12 residues. Germline V gene sequence: CDR1 SQVTM, CDR2 ANQGSEA. V shed 4 bases, J shed 3 bases, and the junction held 2 bases outside the gene matches. DNA of the CDR3: TGCAGCGTTGGTGGACAGGGCTACGAGCAGTACTTC. This encodes CSVGGQGYEQYF.

This clonotype was seen repeatedly, ten times or more. This may be a read error, as it is one base from a much larger clone. The genes are TRBV7-2 and TRBJ2-5; the D call may be TRBD1 or TRBD2 (5 bases each). The CDR3 length is 14 residues. The V and J ends lost 1 base and 11 bases respectively, with 17 bases between them. Germline assignment: CDR1 SGHTA and CDR2 FQGNSA. For the CDR3, the DNA is TGTGCCAGCAGCTTAGACGGGACCCTTGATGAGCAGTACTTC. This translates into CASSLDGTLDEQYF.